One and the same sample provided the 3 T cell receptor beta chains below, sequenced in a study of blood T cell repertoires in COVID-19. Sequencing used immunoSEQ multiplex PCR; TCRdb keeps in-frame clones, though not all of them. The profile shows 70,000 to 95,000 clones, around 89% of them singletons. The sample was peripheral blood. Receptor source: a man between 65 and 85 years old with active or convalescent COVID-19.

The V gene is TRBV7-6, the J gene TRBJ2-7, with 10 bases matching TRBD1. The V and J ends lost 0 bases and 1 base, in that order; junction bases with no gene match: 6. The CDR3 loop spans 17 amino acids. The germline gives CDR1 SGHVS, CDR2 FNYEAQ. CDR3 region: CASSLASPGQGSYEQYF. For the CDR3, the DNA is TGTGCCAGCAGCTTAGCGAGTCCGGGACAGGGGTCCTACGAGCAGTACTTC.

The rearrangement links TRBV18 to TRBJ1-1; D gene ambiguous. This CDR3 is built from 12 residues. The V and J ends lost 8 bases and 3 bases respectively, with 10 bases between them. Germline lookup yields CDR1 KGHSH and CDR2 LQKENI. CDR3 region: CASGLRDTEAFF. The CDR3 region has the DNA TGTGCCAGCGGTCTTCGGGACACTGAAGCTTTCTTT.

V gene TRBV5-4 combines with J gene TRBJ2-5; TRBD2 agrees at 8 bases. The J segment lost 5 bases and the V segment lost 4 bases, leaving 10 bases of the junction unmatched. Looked up from germline, CDR1 is SGHNT and CDR2 is YYREEE (reference sequence). The CDR3 spans 15 residues. CDR3 DNA sequence: TGTGCCAGCAGCCCGGGGGGACTAGTAGCGGAGACCCAGTACTTC. Encoded protein: CASSPGGLVAETQYF.